This T cell receptor (beta chain) was found in a study of Ad26.COV2.S vaccination and SARS-CoV-2 variants. General study findings and limits: Non-spike TCR breadth showed similarity between vaccine and placebo recipients.

Sequenced by immunoSEQ multiplex PCR; TCRdb stores in-frame clones only, minus some. The data contain under 400,000 clones, 80% to 90% of them singletons. Trimming took off 5 bases at V and 2 bases at J, with 7 bases between the two ends. This CDR3 has 13 residues. Germline-derived CDR1 and CDR2 are MNHEY and SVGEGT. Treatment: about 20 received Ad26.COV2.S at low or high dose, single or two shots; a few received placebo; per-sample allocation not given. Following the first vaccine or placebo injection, samples were taken on day 63. A note on this clone: What it binds is unknown.

V is TRBV6-2 or TRBV6-3 and J is TRBJ2-1; no clear D. The origin of this receptor is a person aged 18-60 years who received the Ad26.COV2.S COVID-19 vaccine or a placebo. The specimen was peripheral blood, collected in a trial of Ad26.COV2.S vaccine versus placebo. The chain's CDR3 is CASSPDPYNEQFF. For the CDR3, the DNA is TGTGCCAGCAGTCCGGACCCCTACAATGAGCAGTTCTTC.